These 25 T cell receptor beta chains were all obtained from the same sample, sequenced in a study of cytomegalovirus exposure and HLA in healthy donors (dated by TCRdb to about 2017). Library preparation was by the immunoSEQ multiplex PCR assay. For the multiplex PCR, a mixture combining 60 forward primers for TCR Vbeta segments and 13 reverse primers for TCR Jbeta segments was used. Entries here come from immuneACCESS through TCRdb and include only in-frame sequences with V and J called. Some clones fail to appear in such tables; in the studies checked, an unresolved V gene covers under half of the shortfall, and the cause of the remainder is unknown. This sample gives about 43,000 clones in total; 45% to 60% of them show up just once. The biggest ten clones account for under 6.5% of the sample. Material: PBMCs. These receptor sequences come from a man aged 55 to 69 in good health and CMV-seronegative.

CDR3 loop: CASSSGGGGRNQPQHF. CDR3 bases: TGTGCCAGCAGTTCGGGTGGCGGGGGCCGAAATCAGCCCCAGCATTTT. The J gene is TRBJ1-5, the V gene TRBV6-5, with D possibly TRBD1 on 6 matching bases. Looked up from germline, CDR1 is MNHEY and CDR2 is SVGAGI. V lost 4 bases and J 4 bases, leaving 17 bases between the germline ends. The CDR3 loop spans 16 amino acids.

This clone was observed a handful of times. The chain recombines TRBV9 with TRBJ1-2; 8 bases line up with TRBD1. CDR1 SGDLS and CDR2 YYNGEE come from the germline V gene. V trimming: 3 bases; J trimming: 8 bases; junction bases outside the gene matches: 9. The CDR3 sequence is 14 residues long. CDR3 region: CASSAADRVDGYTF. The CDR3, as DNA: TGTGCCAGCAGCGCGGCGGACAGGGTTGACGGCTACACCTTC.

The V gene is TRBV6-1, the J gene TRBJ2-1, with D possibly being TRBD1 (5 bases). The CDR3 extends over 15 amino acids. V lost 5 bases to trimming and J lost 0 bases, with 11 bases between them. Looked up from germline, CDR1 is MNHNS and CDR2 is SASEGT. CDR3 sequence: CASSRQRSSYNEQFF. CDR3 DNA sequence: TGTGCCAGCAGTCGACAGAGAAGCTCCTACAATGAGCAGTTCTTC.

The CDR3 region is CAISDRKDGVPKLFF. In DNA form, the CDR3 reads TGTGCCATCAGTGACCGAAAAGACGGGGTCCCTAAACTGTTTTTT. This chain uses TRBV10-3 with TRBJ1-4, with D hard to call. The V end was cut by 3 bases, the J end by 11 bases, with 19 bases between. In germline, CDR1 is ENHRY, CDR2 SYGVKD. The CDR3 loop spans 15 amino acids.

V and J are TRBV5-1 and TRBJ1-2; D ambiguous. Deletions cut 0 bases from V and 1 base from J, with 4 bases between. CDR1 is SGHRS, CDR2 YFSETQ, per germline. There are 13 residues in the CDR3. The CDR3 loop is CASSLAHNYGYTF. In DNA form, the CDR3 reads TGCGCCAGCAGCTTGGCCCATAACTATGGCTACACCTTC.

This rearrangement joins TRBV4-1 to TRBJ1-3; possible D gene TRBD1, 5 bases. Trimming removed 0 bases at V and 7 bases at J, with 25 bases between. The germline gives CDR1 MGHRA, CDR2 YSYEKL. The CDR3 consists of 19 residues. In DNA form, the CDR3 reads TGCGCCAGCAGCCAAGAGGGAGGGACCGACCGAGCTTGGAGGAACACCATATATTTT. Its protein is CASSQEGGTDRAWRNTIYF.

The chain has TRBV7-2 and TRBJ2-7; weak D call: TRBD2 (6 bases). There are 13 residues in the CDR3. The germline gives CDR1 SGHTA, CDR2 FQGNSA. V was trimmed by 2 bases and J by 4 bases, leaving 9 bases between them. The CDR3 DNA is TGTGCCAGCAGCTTAACGCGGGGATACGAGCAGTACTTC. Its translation: CASSLTRGYEQYF.

The CDR3 is CASSYSVGDSPYEQYF. CDR3 DNA sequence: TGTGCCAGCAGTTACTCGGTCGGGGACAGTCCCTACGAGCAGTACTTC. The chain employs TRBV6-5 and TRBJ2-7; 7 bases are a match to TRBD1. This CDR3 region has 16 residues. Germline CDR1 is MNHEY and CDR2 is SVGAGI. The V and J ends lost 0 bases and 2 bases, in that order; junction bases with no gene match: 7.

In this sample, this clone turned up a few times. The CDR3 coding sequence is TGTGCCAGCAGACCAGGCGTACAGCAGCCCCAGCATTTT. Protein sequence: CASRPGVQQPQHF. The rearrangement links TRBV28 to TRBJ1-5; D is undetermined. This CDR3 contains 13 residues. Trimming stripped 6 bases from V and 7 bases from J, with 13 bases between. Germline values: CDR1 MDHEN, CDR2 SYDVKM.

The sample holds a few counts of this clone. V is TRBV7-9 and J is TRBJ2-5, with 7 bases that match TRBD2. Germline V gives CDR1 SEHNR, CDR2 FQNEAQ (reference sequence). The CDR3 is 15 residues long. Trimming cost V 5 bases and J 2 bases; bases outside gene matches: 8. The DNA of the CDR3 is TGTGCCAGCAGCCAAAGTCGGGGGGTGCAAGAGACCCAGTACTTC. It translates to CASSQSRGVQETQYF.

V is TRBV6-1 and J is TRBJ1-1; D is uncertain. The CDR3 sequence is 13 residues long. V was clipped by 8 bases and J by 4 bases, with 14 bases between them. Germline CDR1 is MNHNS and CDR2 is SASEGT. In nucleotides, the CDR3 is TGTGCCAGCGGGAGAGAGAGGAGCACTGAAGCTTTCTTT. Residues: CASGRERSTEAFF.

This clone was counted a few times. The rearrangement joins TRBV5-1 to TRBJ2-7, with 10 nucleotides matching TRBD2. J was trimmed by 2 bases and V by 2 bases; bases with no gene match: 16. This CDR3 is 19 amino acids long. Germline V lookup: CDR1 SGHRS, CDR2 YFSETQ. The DNA for the CDR3 is TGCGCCAGCAGCTTAACTTCTAGCGGGGGCGCCCGACAGACCTACGAGCAGTACTTC. This sequence encodes CASSLTSSGGARQTYEQYF.

The J gene is TRBJ2-5, the V gene TRBV5-1; 7 bases map to TRBD2. CDR1 is SGHRS, CDR2 YFSETQ, per germline. The ends lost 4 bases at V and 4 bases at J; junction bases unmatched: 16. This CDR3 comprises 17 residues. CDR3 DNA sequence: TGCGCCAGCAGCCGAACCCGCACGCGGGAGTTGAGAGAGACCCAGTACTTC. Translation gives CASSRTRTRELRETQYF.

This clone appeared a few times. The chain combines TRBV7-9 with TRBJ2-3, with a weak D call TRBD1 (6 bases). There are 14 residues in the CDR3. CDR1 is SEHNR and CDR2 is FQNEAQ in the germline V gene (reference sequence). V lost 3 bases and J lost 5, with 12 bases in between. CDR3 DNA: TGTGCCAGCAGCTTCGGACAGACCAAAGATACGCAGTATTTT. Translation gives CASSFGQTKDTQYF.

The chain joins TRBV7-6 to TRBJ2-7, with 11 positions matching TRBD2. J gave up 6 bases and V 1 base, and 11 bases lay outside the gene matches. Germline CDR1 SGHVS, CDR2 FNYEAQ. This CDR3 has 17 residues. In DNA form, the CDR3 reads TGTGCCAGCAGCTTAGTGCCCTCCCTAGCGGGAGGCGGCGAGCAGTACTTC. Protein: CASSLVPSLAGGGEQYF.

The CDR3 is CASRLTQNTEAFF. CDR3 coding DNA: TGTGCCAGCAGGTTGACACAGAACACTGAAGCTTTCTTT. The chain uses TRBV7-6 and TRBJ1-1; no clear D. The germline V gene encodes CDR1 SGHVS and CDR2 FNYEAQ. The V end lost 6 bases, the J end lost 1 base, and 9 bases lay between the germline ends. This CDR3 has 13 amino acids.

The chain couples TRBV5-1 to TRBJ1-4; possible D gene TRBD1, 5 bases. The CDR3 is 16 residues long. Deletions cut 2 bases from V and 7 bases from J, with 18 bases between. CDR1 and CDR2 (germline): SGHRS, YFSETQ. This chain's CDR3 is CASSFEPTARSEKLFF. CDR3 coding DNA: TGCGCCAGCAGCTTCGAGCCGACAGCTAGGAGTGAAAAACTGTTTTTT.

The chain has TRBV9 and TRBJ1-6, with TRBD1 identical over 7 bases. The V gene end was trimmed by 4 bases and the J gene end by 7 bases; junction bases not matched to a gene: 5. Germline loops: CDR1 SGDLS, CDR2 YYNGEE. The CDR3 is 14 residues long. The CDR3: CASSLGQVNSPLHF. DNA for the CDR3: TGTGCCAGCAGCCTAGGACAGGTCAATTCACCCCTCCACTTT.

In its sample, this clone was seen a few times. The junction does not match germline at one end; this may be a read error. V gene TRBV7-9 combines with J gene TRBJ2-1; D not certain. The CDR3 extends over 8 amino acids. CDR1 is SEHNR and CDR2 is FQNEAQ in the germline V gene (reference sequence). In DNA, the CDR3 is TGTTCCAGCAGCCCGGGGTTCTTC. It yields the protein CSSSPGFF.

By sample share, this clone is medium-sized. The gene calls are TRBV19 and TRBJ1-1; 8 bases are shared with TRBD1. Germline V lookup: CDR1 LNHDA, CDR2 SQIVND (reference sequence). The CDR3 is made up of 14 amino acids. J gave up 4 bases and V 7 bases, and 8 bases lay outside the gene matches. The CDR3 coding sequence is TGTGCCAGTATGGGAGGGACAGGAGGCACTGAAGCTTTCTTT. This gives the protein CASMGGTGGTEAFF.

This chain joins TRBV5-1 and TRBJ2-5; 7 bases line up with TRBD2. CDR1 is SGHRS and CDR2 is YFSETQ in the germline V gene. Unmatched junction bases numbered 2, after V lost 5 bases and J lost 1 base. The length of the CDR3 is 13 residues. CDR3 DNA sequence: TGCGCCAGCAGTGGGACTACCCAAGAGACCCAGTACTTC. Translated, it gives CASSGTTQETQYF.

The chain couples TRBV5-8 to TRBJ1-2; perhaps TRBD1 as D (5 bases). The CDR3 is 12 residues long. CDR1 is SGHTS and CDR2 is YDEGEE in the germline V gene. V dropped 1 base and J dropped 4 bases, with 5 bases sitting between them. Here the CDR3 reads CASSLTGYGYTF. The DNA for the CDR3 is TGTGCCAGCAGCTTGACAGGCTATGGCTACACCTTC.

J is TRBJ2-1 and V is TRBV7-6; TRBD1 matches 8 bases. Germline V lookup: CDR1 SGHVS, CDR2 FNYEAQ. V lost 4 bases, J lost 9 bases, and 11 bases stayed unmatched. CDR3 length: 15 residues. The CDR3 loop reads CASSSGQGVAGEQFF. The CDR3 DNA reads TGTGCCAGCAGCTCAGGACAGGGAGTAGCTGGTGAGCAGTTCTTC.

This chain uses TRBV6-5 with TRBJ2-1; 8 bases line up with TRBD2. CDR3 length: 15 residues. Looked up from germline, CDR1 is MNHEY and CDR2 is SVGAGI. V dropped 11 bases and J dropped 4; count of bases not matched to a gene: 13. CDR3 sequence reads: CAGKITSGLYNEQFF. The CDR3 bases are TGTGCCGGGAAAATAACTAGCGGCCTTTACAATGAGCAGTTCTTC.

The chain carries TRBV7-9 and TRBJ1-1; no clear D gene. Germline values: CDR1 SEHNR, CDR2 FQNEAQ (reference sequence). The CDR3 is 13 residues long. Trimming took off 2 bases at V and 2 bases at J, with 6 bases between the two ends. The CDR3 spells CASSLQYNTEAFF. For the CDR3, the DNA is TGTGCCAGCAGCTTACAGTACAACACTGAAGCTTTCTTT.